Below are 27 T cell receptor beta chains sequenced from a single sample in a study of T cell repertoires in cytomegalovirus infection. No antigen is known for these receptors. TCRdb redid the calling of the reads with MiXCR, one entry per CDR3 protein. Altogether 800,000 to 950,000 distinct CDR3 sequences are present, approximately 30% being singletons, with the ten largest covering under 15%. Here the sequenced sample was cultured CD8+ T cells from PBMCs, taken from culture after CMV antigen stimulation. Receptor source: a human donor in good health (CMV status not recorded). Some clones in this sample may be carry-over from other donors' samples.

There are a few counts of this clonotype. V and J are TRBV19 and TRBJ1-1, with D possibly matching TRBD1 (5 bases). The ends were cut back, 3 bases at V and 0 bases at J, with 11 bases in the middle. Germline CDR1 reads LNHDA; CDR2 reads SQIVND (reference sequence). The CDR3 runs to 15 residues. The CDR3 sequence: CASSIVLGLNTEAFF. The CDR3 nucleotides are TGTGCCAGTAGTATCGTCTTGGGACTGAACACTGAAGCTTTCTTT.

This clonotype has a single count. Given a much more abundant clone one base away, this may be a read error. This likely comes from a read error, as the CDR3 has no conserved phenylalanine or tryptophan at its end. The chain employs TRBV7-2 and TRBJ2-5; D is perhaps TRBD1 (6 bases). Germline CDR1 reads SGHTA; CDR2 reads FQGNSA. The CDR3 has 14 amino acids. V was pared by 5 bases and J by 1 base, with 11 bases between. This chain's CDR3 is CASSPRTVQETQYI. Written as DNA, the CDR3 is TGTGCCAGCAGCCCTAGGACAGTCCAAGAGACCCAGTACATC.

This chain links TRBV27 with TRBJ2-3; the D is unclear. Trimming stripped 2 bases from V and 6 bases from J, with 9 bases between. This CDR3 has 13 residues. Per the germline V gene, CDR1 is MNHEY and CDR2 is SMNVEV (reference sequence). CDR3 protein: CASSLSSFDTQYF. The CDR3 coding sequence is TGTGCCAGCAGTTTAAGTTCGTTCGATACGCAGTATTTT.

Points on this clonotype: The junction shows a germline mismatch at one end, possibly a read error. The CDR3 protein is CASYDGRLYVYTF. The CDR3 DNA follows: TGTGCCAGCTATGATGGGCGTCTCTATGTCTACACCTTC. The chain joins TRBV6-2 or TRBV6-3 to TRBJ1-2, with no clear D. Germline CDR1 and CDR2: MNHEY and SVGEGT. There are 13 residues in the CDR3.

This clonotype turned up a few times. One junction end disagrees with the germline gene, perhaps due to a read error. J is TRBJ2-2 and V is TRBV7-7; 8 bases align to TRBD1. The CDR3 spans 18 residues. CDR1 and CDR2 from the germline V gene are SSHAT and FNYEAQ (reference sequence). This CDR3 is CASSLRVFTGGNTGELFF. CDR3 nucleotides: TGTGCTAGCAGCTTGCGTGTATTCACAGGGGGAAACACCGGGGAGCTGTTTTTT. The full variable domain, its missing parts supplied by reference TRBV7-7 and TRBJ2-2, is GAGVSQSPRYKVTKRGQDVTLRCDPISSHATLYWYQQALGQGPEFLTYFNYEAQPDKSGLPSDRFSAERPEGSISTLTIQRTEQRDSAMYRCASSLRVFTGGNTGELFFGEGSRLTVL.

This clonotype has only one observation. The chain recombines TRBV7-9 with TRBJ2-4, with 7 bases that match TRBD2. Trimming removed 1 base from V and 9 bases from J; junction bases left unmatched: 3. Germline V gives CDR1 SEHNR, CDR2 FQNEAQ (reference sequence). CDR3 size: 13 residues. CDR3 loop: CASSLDGEGIQYF. DNA for the CDR3: TGTGCCAGCAGCTTAGACGGGGAGGGCATTCAGTACTTC.

The CDR3 DNA is TGTGCCAGTATGGAGGGGTCGAACACTGAAGCTTTCTTT. Residues: CASMEGSNTEAFF. The chain employs TRBV19 and TRBJ1-1; D perhaps matches TRBD1 (5 bases). The CDR3 has 13 residues. Germline V gives CDR1 LNHDA, CDR2 SQIVND (reference sequence). Trimming took 7 bases from V and 1 from J, leaving 10 bases between them.

This clonotype has a count of ten or more. This chain links TRBV7-2 with TRBJ2-2, with 7 bases identical to TRBD1. The ends lost 0 bases at V and 3 bases at J; junction bases unmatched: 7. CDR1 is SGHTA and CDR2 is FQGNSA in the germline V gene. The CDR3 has 17 residues. The chain's CDR3 is CASSLADRVRYTGELFF. CDR3 coding DNA: TGTGCCAGCAGCTTAGCAGACAGGGTCCGATACACCGGGGAGCTGTTTTTT.

This chain uses TRBV29-1 with TRBJ2-1; D uncertain. V was cut by 7 bases and J by 4 bases, with 8 bases left in between. Germline assignment: CDR1 SQVTM and CDR2 ANQGSEA. The CDR3 is 11 residues long. Here the CDR3 DNA reads TGCAGCGCTAACAAATACAATGAGCAGTTCTTC. Residues: CSANKYNEQFF.

Here the CDR3 reads CATSRGQVDTEAFF. DNA for the CDR3: TGTGCCACCAGCAGAGGACAGGTGGACACTGAAGCTTTCTTT. This rearrangement joins TRBV15 to TRBJ1-1, with D perhaps TRBD1 (6 bases). The germline V and J ends were trimmed by 1 base and 3 bases, with 9 bases remaining between them. The CDR3 has 14 amino acids. Germline V gives CDR1 LNHNV, CDR2 YYDKDF (reference sequence).

Turning to this clonotype: A junction end diverges from the germline sequence, so it may reflect a read error. V is TRBV11-2 and J is TRBJ1-1; D ambiguous. This CDR3 comprises 14 residues. In germline, CDR1 is SGHAT, CDR2 FQNNGV. The CDR3 sequence is CASSLEVQHTEAFF. The CDR3 DNA is TGTGCCAGCAGCCTAGAAGTCCAGCACACTGAAGCTTTCTTT.

J is TRBJ1-3 and V is TRBV12-3 or TRBV12-4, with TRBD1 identical over 8 bases. This CDR3 is 14 amino acids long. With V trimmed by 11 bases and J by 0 bases, 6 bases remained unmatched. CDR3 sequence reads: CAAGGGGSGNTIYF. The CDR3 DNA follows: TGTGCCGCAGGGGGCGGGGGCTCTGGAAACACCATATATTTT.

This clonotype occurred a few times. The rearrangement uses TRBV10-2 and TRBJ1-4, with 7 bases aligning to TRBD1. The CDR3 runs 18 residues. Germline assignment: CDR1 WSHSY and CDR2 SAAADI. The V gene end was trimmed by 2 bases and the J gene end by 2 bases; junction bases not matched to a gene: 11. The CDR3: CASSEDRSEGATNEKLFF. In DNA form, the CDR3 reads TGCGCCAGCAGTGAGGACAGGAGTGAGGGGGCGACTAATGAAAAACTGTTTTTT.

Only a few counts were recorded for this clonotype. The chain carries TRBV5-6 and TRBJ2-1; no reliable D call. Trimming removed 3 bases at V and 2 bases at J, with 9 bases between. Germline V lookup: CDR1 SGHDT, CDR2 YYEEEE. This CDR3 is built from 14 residues. The DNA of the CDR3 is TGTGCCAGCAGCTATTACACCCCCTACAATGAGCAGTTCTTC. It yields the protein CASSYYTPYNEQFF.

This clonotype was recorded a few times. The chain has TRBV19 and TRBJ1-1; the D gene is possibly TRBD1 (5 bases). CDR1 LNHDA and CDR2 SQIVND come from the germline V gene (reference sequence). V lost 10 bases and J lost 5, with 23 bases in between. This CDR3 has 15 amino acids. The CDR3 spells CATEDKKIFPTEAFF. The CDR3, as DNA: TGTGCCACCGAGGACAAGAAAATCTTTCCGACTGAAGCTTTCTTT. Combining the CDR3 with reference TRBV19 and TRBJ1-1 gives the whole variable domain DGGITQSPKYLFRKEGQNVTLSCEQNLNHDAMYWYRQDPGQGLRLIYYSQIVNDFQKGDIAEGYSVSREKKESFPLTVTSAQKNPTAFYLCATEDKKIFPTEAFFGQGTRLTVV.

V gene TRBV4-2 combines with J gene TRBJ2-1; D ambiguous. Trimming took 0 bases from V and 9 from J, leaving 15 bases between them. This CDR3 is built from 15 residues. Germline V gene data show CDR1 as LGHNA and CDR2 as YNFKEQ. The CDR3 DNA sequence: TGTGCCAGCAGCCAAGAGGTAGAGATATGGGGTGAGCAGTTCTTC. It specifies CASSQEVEIWGEQFF.

This sequence joins TRBV6-6 and TRBJ2-5, with a weak D call TRBD2 (6 bases). Trimming stripped 8 bases from V and 4 bases from J, with 17 bases between. The CDR3 contains 14 residues. The germline CDR1 and CDR2 sequences are MNHNY and SVGAGI (reference sequence). In DNA form, the CDR3 reads TGTGCCAGCGGGAGGTCTCACGGGGGAGAGACCCAGTACTTC. Protein: CASGRSHGGETQYF.

This clonotype was detected only once. The CDR3 loop is CSALGGRINEQFF. CDR3 nucleotides: TGCAGCGCTTTGGGTGGGCGGATCAATGAGCAGTTCTTC. The chain joins TRBV29-1 to TRBJ2-1, with D uncertain. This CDR3 has 13 amino acids. CDR1 and CDR2 from the germline V gene are SQVTM and ANQGSEA. V lost 7 bases to trimming and J lost 6 bases, with 16 bases between them.

This clonotype showed up many times. The chain is built from TRBV7-2 and TRBJ1-3; 7 bases are a match to TRBD1. The CDR3 has 16 amino acids. J gave up 2 bases and V 5 bases, and 9 bases lay outside the gene matches. Per the germline V gene, CDR1 is SGHTA and CDR2 is FQGNSA. As DNA, the CDR3 is TGTGCCAGCAGCCTCCACCAGGGGGGGACTGGAAACACCATATATTTT. As protein: CASSLHQGGTGNTIYF.

This clonotype was counted only a few times. This chain joins TRBV6-2 or TRBV6-3 and TRBJ1-1; 7 bases are shared with TRBD1. Germline V gene sequence: CDR1 MNHEY, CDR2 SVGEGT. The CDR3 totals 17 residues. The V and J ends lost 3 bases and 8 bases, in that order; junction bases with no gene match: 18. CDR3 loop: CASSYSPEGAPVEEAFF. CDR3 coding DNA: TGTGCCAGCAGTTATTCGCCTGAGGGGGCCCCAGTCGAAGAAGCTTTCTTT.

The rearrangement joins TRBV6-6 to TRBJ2-5, with D tentatively TRBD1 or TRBD2 (5 bases each). The length of the CDR3 is 13 residues. V shed 4 bases and J shed 5 bases, with 11 bases lying between them. Germline V CDR1 and CDR2: MNHNY, SVGAGI (reference sequence). CDR3 sequence: CASSSGWGETQYF. CDR3 bases: TGTGCCAGCAGTTCAGGGTGGGGGGAGACCCAGTACTTC.

The rearrangement joins TRBV6-5 to TRBJ2-1; TRBD1 agrees at 7 bases. This CDR3 is 15 amino acids long. After removal of 7 bases from V and 7 bases from J, the junction contained 13 bases not matched to a gene. CDR1 and CDR2 (germline): MNHEY, SVGAGI. CDR3 DNA: TGTGCCAGCAAGACGTCCCGGGACAGAAGAAATGAGCAGTTCTTC. It translates to CASKTSRDRRNEQFF.

About this clonotype itself: A much larger clone differs from this one at a single base, so this may be a read error. This rearrangement joins TRBV7-8 to TRBJ1-4; perhaps TRBD1 as D (6 bases). The CDR3 runs to 15 residues. The V gene's germline CDR1 is SGHVS and CDR2 FQNEAQ. CDR3 in amino acids: CASSDRQARGEKLLF. The DNA of the CDR3 is TGTGCCAGCAGCGACCGACAGGCGAGGGGTGAAAAACTGCTTTTT.

This clonotype has at least ten counts. The CDR3 loop reads CASSQSFSNTGELFF. Written as DNA, the CDR3 is TGTGCCAGCAGCCAATCCTTTTCGAACACCGGGGAGCTGTTTTTT. The J gene is TRBJ2-2, the V gene TRBV7-2; D gene uncertain. V lost 5 bases, J lost 0 bases, and 10 bases lay in between. Germline CDR1 SGHTA, CDR2 FQGNSA. This CDR3 has 15 residues.

This clonotype was recorded a few times. V gene TRBV4-3 combines with J gene TRBJ1-1, with D possibly TRBD1 on 6 matching bases. The germline V gene encodes CDR1 LGHNA and CDR2 YSLEER. Trimming removed 0 bases at V and 1 base at J, with 21 bases between. This CDR3 contains 19 residues. CDR3 loop: CASSQEVPWYGGANTEAFF. The CDR3 DNA reads TGCGCCAGCAGCCAAGAGGTCCCTTGGTATGGGGGGGCGAACACTGAAGCTTTCTTT.

The CDR3 here is CASSSGLDNQPQHF. For the CDR3, the DNA is TGTGCCAGCAGCTCGGGACTTGACAATCAGCCCCAGCATTTT. V and J are TRBV13 and TRBJ1-5, with D maybe TRBD1 (5 bases). This CDR3 is built from 14 residues. Per the germline V gene, CDR1 is PRHDT and CDR2 is FYEKMQ (reference sequence). Between the trimmed V and J ends, which lost 4 bases and 3 bases, there was a span of 10 bases.

This clonotype was found a few times. This chain uses TRBV12-3 or TRBV12-4 with TRBJ2-2; either TRBD1 or TRBD2 may fit D (6 bases each). This CDR3 is built from 18 residues. The germline V and J ends were trimmed by 6 bases and 3 bases, with 23 bases remaining between them. The CDR3 DNA follows: TGTGCCAGCAGCACCCCCGTTTTGCCAGGGGAGGACACCGGGGAGCTGTTTTTT. It translates to CASSTPVLPGEDTGELFF.